The T cell receptor beta chain under discussion was sequenced for a study of T cell responses to AZD1222 COVID-19 vaccine. Findings and caveats of the study: Breadth and depth of Spike-specific TCRs rose after two AZD1222 doses. Repertoires were obtained solely post-peak T cell response. Only five to seven individuals given AZD1222 were seropositive at baseline. A mostly white British donor set with more females was recruited, and clonal diversity was possibly underestimated.

Libraries were prepared by immunoSEQ multiplex PCR; TCRdb keeps only in-frame clonotypes and omits some of them. The profile shows fewer than 180,000 clones, about 93% of them singletons. This CDR3 contains 16 residues. Looked up from germline, CDR1 is LGHNA and CDR2 is YNFKEQ. V was shortened by 0 bases and J by 11 bases, with 20 bases between the two germline ends. Details on this clone: What it recognizes is unknown.

This chain connects TRBV4-2 to TRBJ1-5; a possible D gene is TRBD1 (5 bases). This TCR derives from an adult in good health. The specimen was peripheral blood, collected on day 0 of AZD1222 vaccination. The CDR3: CASSQDLGLGAGAQHF. The CDR3 region has the DNA TGTGCCAGCAGCCAAGATCTAGGACTCGGGGCGGGAGCCCAGCATTTT.